Following are 32 T cell receptor beta chains from one sample sequenced in a study of blood T cell repertoires in COVID-19. Assay: immunoSEQ multiplex PCR; the TCRdb copy retains only in-frame clones and omits some. The sample lists about 120,000 clones, roughly 87% occurring once. Specimen: peripheral blood. These receptors came from an elderly woman with acute or convalescent COVID-19.

The rearrangement links TRBV7-8 to TRBJ2-3, with a tentative D call TRBD2 (6 bases). Trimming removed 1 base from V and 4 bases from J, with 27 bases in between. The CDR3 covers 20 residues. CDR1 and CDR2 from the germline V gene are SGHVS and FQNEAQ. Here the CDR3 reads CASSLEGLFRRDPRPDTQYF. In DNA, the CDR3 is TGTGCCAGCAGCTTAGAGGGACTCTTCCGACGGGACCCCAGGCCAGATACGCAGTATTTT.

This clone occurred once. J is TRBJ2-1 and V is TRBV5-1; 13 bases are a match to TRBD2. V shed 3 bases, J shed 5 bases, and the junction held 5 bases outside the gene matches. In germline, CDR1 is SGHRS, CDR2 YFSETQ. This CDR3 is built from 16 residues. Here the CDR3 reads CASSYKLAGGHNEQFF. The CDR3 DNA follows: TGCGCCAGCAGCTATAAACTAGCGGGGGGGCACAATGAGCAGTTCTTC.

V is TRBV11-2 and J is TRBJ2-5; D is ambiguous. Germline CDR1 SGHAT, CDR2 FQNNGV. The V and J ends lost 2 bases and 3 bases respectively, with 16 bases between them. There are 16 residues in the CDR3. CDR3 residues: CASSLRVRTDKETQYF. CDR3 sequence (DNA): TGTGCCAGCAGCTTAAGAGTTCGAACCGACAAAGAGACCCAGTACTTC.

The chain carries TRBV4-1 and TRBJ1-3; the match to TRBD1 covers 7 bases. This CDR3 is built from 16 residues. Germline CDR1 MGHRA, CDR2 YSYEKL. V trimming: 2 bases; J trimming: 0 bases; junction bases outside the gene matches: 4. The CDR3 DNA reads TGCGCCAGCAGCCAACCGACAGGGAGCTCTGGAAACACCATATATTTT. Residues: CASSQPTGSSGNTIYF.

This chain links TRBV6-5 with TRBJ1-5; D unresolved. The V gene's germline CDR1 is MNHEY and CDR2 SVGAGI. Trimming cost V 6 bases and J 0 bases, with 12 bases left between them. The length of the CDR3 is 15 residues. The CDR3 nucleotides read TGTGCCAGCAGGCCCTCTAAAAATAGCAATCAGCCCCAGCATTTT. Its protein is CASRPSKNSNQPQHF.

V and J are TRBV4-2 and TRBJ1-4; D is possibly TRBD1 (5 bases). V was shortened by 4 bases and J by 1 base, with 13 bases between the two germline ends. The V gene's germline CDR1 is LGHNA and CDR2 YNFKEQ. This CDR3 contains 16 residues. CDR3 loop: CASSLRAGGTNEKLFF. The CDR3 DNA reads as TGTGCCAGCAGCCTTAGAGCCGGGGGAACTAATGAAAAACTGTTTTTT.

The chain links TRBV10-3 to TRBJ2-1; a weak D match, TRBD1 (5 bases). The CDR3 length is 13 residues. Germline CDR1 reads ENHRY; CDR2 reads SYGVKD. Trimming stripped 6 bases from V and 1 base from J, with 7 bases between. This CDR3 reads CAIRQGSYNEQFF. The CDR3 nucleotides are TGTGCCATCAGGCAGGGTTCCTACAATGAGCAGTTCTTC.

The rearrangement joins TRBV4-1 to TRBJ1-2; weak D call: TRBD1 (5 bases). Germline assignment: CDR1 MGHRA and CDR2 YSYEKL. CDR3 size: 14 residues. V lost 4 bases, J lost 4 bases, and 13 bases lay in between. The CDR3 is CASSPDGGSYGYTF. CDR3 nucleotide sequence: TGCGCCAGCAGCCCCGACGGGGGTTCCTATGGCTACACCTTC.

V and J are TRBV9 and TRBJ1-4, with D perhaps matching TRBD1 (5 bases). V was cut by 1 base and J by 7 bases, with 14 bases left in between. CDR1 is SGDLS, CDR2 YYNGEE, per germline. This CDR3 region has 15 residues. CDR3 in DNA: TGTGCCAGCAGCGTATTGGGGACGGGGGGTGAAAAACTGTTTTTT. Translating gives CASSVLGTGGEKLFF.

This clone was seen only a few times. The chain couples TRBV4-2 to TRBJ1-3, with D unclear. The CDR3 is 13 amino acids. V lost 1 base and J 7 bases, leaving 8 bases between the germline ends. Germline loops: CDR1 LGHNA, CDR2 YNFKEQ. The CDR3 DNA sequence: TGTGCCAGCAGCCAAGGGCCCTCCAACACCATATATTTT. Translating gives CASSQGPSNTIYF.

The genes are TRBV7-9 and TRBJ1-1, with 8 nucleotides matching TRBD1. V was pared by 3 bases and J by 4 bases, with 1 base of the junction left unmatched. CDR3 length equals 13 residues. Germline CDR1 is SEHNR and CDR2 is FQNEAQ (reference sequence). The CDR3 protein is CASSFTGGTEAFF. DNA of the CDR3: TGTGCCAGCAGCTTTACAGGGGGCACTGAAGCTTTCTTT. The variable domain in full, completed from reference TRBV7-9 and TRBJ1-1, reads DTGVSQNPRHKITKRGQNVTFRCDPISEHNRLYWYRQTLGQGPEFLTYFQNEAQLEKSRLLSDRFSAERPKGSFSTLEIQRTEQGDSAMYLCASSFTGGTEAFFGQGTRLTVV.

This chain connects TRBV5-4 to TRBJ1-5; the match to TRBD1 covers 11 bases. The CDR3 has 16 amino acids. Germline V gives CDR1 SGHNT, CDR2 YYREEE (reference sequence). Losses at the gene ends were 3 bases for V and 4 bases for J; bases not matched to a gene: 6. The CDR3 region has the DNA TGTGCCAGCAGCTCCGGGACAGGGGGTAGGAATCAGCCCCAGCATTTT. Amino acids: CASSSGTGGRNQPQHF.

The rearrangement uses TRBV6-5 and TRBJ1-2; TRBD1 agrees at 8 bases. Unmatched junction bases numbered 9, after V lost 5 bases and J lost 7 bases. The V gene's germline CDR1 is MNHEY and CDR2 SVGAGI. CDR3 length: 14 residues. This CDR3 reads CASSPPDRGAGYTF. CDR3 coding DNA: TGTGCCAGCAGTCCGCCCGACAGGGGAGCTGGCTACACCTTC.

CDR3 amino acids: CASSLNAGSLGETQYF. The CDR3 coding sequence is TGCGCCAGCAGCTTAAACGCCGGGAGTCTCGGAGAGACCCAGTACTTC. J is TRBJ2-5 and V is TRBV5-1, with D possibly matching TRBD2 (6 bases). Germline CDR1 and CDR2: SGHRS and YFSETQ. This CDR3 region has 16 residues. V lost 2 bases and J 4 bases, leaving 18 bases between the germline ends.

The V call is TRBV5-5, the J call TRBJ1-2, with D unresolved. With 2 bases removed from V and 5 bases from J, the gap between germline ends came to 16 bases. Germline loops: CDR1 SGHKS, CDR2 YYEKEE (reference sequence). CDR3 length: 15 residues. The CDR3 sequence is CASSFLGQEDYGYTF. The CDR3 DNA reads as TGTGCCAGCAGCTTCCTGGGTCAGGAAGATTATGGCTACACCTTC.

This clone was observed a few times. This chain connects TRBV19 to TRBJ2-3; 11 bases map to TRBD2. The trim removed 6 bases at V and 4 bases at J, leaving 6 bases unmatched. Germline loops: CDR1 LNHDA, CDR2 SQIVND (reference sequence). This CDR3 spans 15 amino acids. CDR3 nucleotide sequence: TGTGCCAGTAGCCTACTAGCGGGGGCAGCAGATACGCAGTATTTT. Amino acid sequence: CASSLLAGAADTQYF.

This clone was found once. The chain couples TRBV5-1 to TRBJ1-4, with D tentatively TRBD1 (6 bases). The germline V gene has CDR1 SGHRS and CDR2 YFSETQ. Trimming left V 2 bases short and J 5 bases short, with 10 bases between. The CDR3 spans 14 residues. CDR3 coding DNA: TGCGCCAGCAGCTTACAGGGCCCGAATGAAAAACTGTTTTTT. This encodes CASSLQGPNEKLFF. Using reference TRBV5-1 and TRBJ1-4 for the parts outside the CDR3, the full variable domain is KAGVTQTPRYLIKTRGQQVTLSCSPISGHRSVSWYQQTPGQGLQFLFEYFSETQRNKGNFPGRFSGRQFSNSRSEMNVSTLELGDSALYLCASSLQGPNEKLFFGSGTQLSVL.

V gene TRBV20-1 combines with J gene TRBJ1-1; possible D gene TRBD1, 5 bases. The germline gives CDR1 DFQATT, CDR2 SNEGSKA (reference sequence). This CDR3 contains 12 residues. Trimming removed 3 bases from V and 5 bases from J, with 10 bases in between. The CDR3 sequence: CSASWGGTEAFF. In DNA, the CDR3 is TGCAGTGCTAGTTGGGGGGGGACTGAAGCTTTCTTT.

The J gene is TRBJ1-1, the V gene TRBV19, with D hard to call. CDR1 and CDR2 (germline): LNHDA, SQIVND (reference sequence). V shed 4 bases and J shed 4 bases, with 16 bases lying between them. The CDR3 is made up of 15 amino acids. The CDR3 DNA is TGTGCCAGTAGTAGTCGAAACGAAGGCGGCACTGAAGCTTTCTTT. This codes for CASSSRNEGGTEAFF.

This chain links TRBV13 with TRBJ1-2, with 7 bases that match TRBD1. Losses at the gene ends were 5 bases for V and 2 bases for J; bases not matched to a gene: 2. The germline V gene encodes CDR1 PRHDT and CDR2 FYEKMQ (reference sequence). The length of the CDR3 is 13 residues. The DNA for the CDR3 is TGTGCCAGCAGCCGGACAGGAAACTATGGCTACACCTTC. Translated, it gives CASSRTGNYGYTF.

A word on this clone: In the same sample, other DNA sequences code for this CDR3. The chain has TRBV18 and TRBJ2-1; the D is unclear. Germline V gives CDR1 KGHSH, CDR2 LQKENI. The V end lost 3 bases, the J end lost 8 bases, and 8 bases lay between the germline ends. The CDR3 runs to 12 residues. The CDR3 region is CASSPSGDEQFF. Here the CDR3 DNA reads TGTGCCAGCTCACCGAGTGGAGATGAGCAGTTCTTC.

The rearrangement links TRBV7-8 to TRBJ1-1; D gene unclear. The CDR3 has 15 amino acids. In germline, CDR1 is SGHVS, CDR2 FQNEAQ. V was shortened by 5 bases and J by 2 bases, with 15 bases between the two germline ends. The CDR3 here is CASSGFRRLNTEAFF. CDR3 DNA sequence: TGTGCCAGCAGCGGTTTCAGGAGGCTAAACACTGAAGCTTTCTTT.

This rearrangement joins TRBV9 to TRBJ1-6, with 12 bases lining up with TRBD1. The CDR3 is 15 amino acids. V dropped 3 bases and J dropped 8; count of bases not matched to a gene: 3. Per germline, CDR1 SGDLS and CDR2 YYNGEE. This CDR3 is CASSAGTGGHSPLHF. The CDR3 DNA follows: TGTGCCAGCAGCGCCGGGACAGGGGGCCATTCACCCCTCCACTTT.

The chain uses TRBV28 and TRBJ2-7; 7 bases are a match to TRBD1. CDR1 MDHEN and CDR2 SYDVKM come from the germline V gene. V dropped 11 bases and J dropped 3; count of bases not matched to a gene: 22. This CDR3 is 17 amino acids long. The CDR3 DNA reads TGTGCCTGCATCAACAGGGGATCTTACTCCTCCCGCTACGAGCAGTACGTC. Its protein is CACINRGSYSSRYEQYV.

V gene TRBV9 combines with J gene TRBJ1-6, with TRBD1 identical over 9 bases. The CDR3 length is 16 residues. Germline loops: CDR1 SGDLS, CDR2 YYNGEE. V dropped 4 bases and J dropped 8; count of bases not matched to a gene: 10. The CDR3 DNA follows: TGTGCCAGCAGCACCCGGGGGACAGGGATCTATTCACCCCTCCACTTT. It encodes CASSTRGTGIYSPLHF.

The genes are TRBV29-1 and TRBJ1-4; TRBD1 might be the D (5 bases). Trimming cost V 3 bases and J 7 bases, with 6 bases left between them. The CDR3 is 11 amino acids. Per the germline V gene, CDR1 is SQVTM and CDR2 is ANQGSEA. CDR3: CSVEGGEKLFF. The DNA of the CDR3 is TGCAGCGTTGAGGGGGGTGAAAAACTGTTTTTT. The variable domain in full, with the rest retrieved from reference TRBV29-1 and TRBJ1-4, is SAVISQKPSRDICQRGTSLTIQCQVDSQVTMMFWYRQQPGQSLTLIATANQGSEATYESGFVIDKFPISRPNLTFSTLTVSNMSPEDSSIYLCSVEGGEKLFFGSGTQLSVL.

This clone was recorded once. The chain is built from TRBV5-1 and TRBJ1-2, with D possibly TRBD1 on 5 matching bases. The germline V gene encodes CDR1 SGHRS and CDR2 YFSETQ. With 5 bases removed from V and 6 bases from J, the gap between germline ends came to 11 bases. This CDR3 comprises 12 residues. The CDR3 DNA sequence: TGCGCCAGCAGAGGGGTGTTGGATGGCTACACCTTC. Residues: CASRGVLDGYTF.

The rearrangement links TRBV28 to TRBJ1-6; D might be TRBD1 (6 bases). Deletions cut 3 bases from V and 0 bases from J, with 9 bases between. CDR1 and CDR2 (germline): MDHEN, SYDVKM. This CDR3 region has 16 residues. The DNA of the CDR3 is TGTGCCAGCAGTTTTCAGGGGAGCTCCTATAATTCACCCCTCCACTTT. This sequence encodes CASSFQGSSYNSPLHF.

The chain uses TRBV11-3 and TRBJ2-1, with 8 bases aligning to TRBD2. CDR1 SGHNT and CDR2 YENEEA come from the germline V gene. J was trimmed by 4 bases and V by 1 base; bases with no gene match: 6. The CDR3 length is 16 residues. The CDR3 DNA reads as TGTGCCAGCAGCTTAGGACATAGCGGGGCATACAATGAGCAGTTCTTC. This gives the protein CASSLGHSGAYNEQFF.

The chain has TRBV11-2 and TRBJ2-5; 8 bases are shared with TRBD2. The CDR3 is 17 residues long. Germline V gene lookup returns CDR1 SGHAT and CDR2 FQNNGV. V lost 5 bases to trimming and J lost 4 bases; unmatched junction nucleotides: 15. The CDR3 bases are TGTGCCAGCAGCCCTACGGTGACAGTCCGGGGGGGAGAGACCCAGTACTTC. Its protein product is CASSPTVTVRGGETQYF.

The rearrangement uses TRBV5-8 and TRBJ1-5, with 7 bases matching TRBD1. V dropped 0 bases and J dropped 14; count of bases not matched to a gene: 5. This CDR3 is 12 amino acids long. CDR1 is SGHTS, CDR2 YDEGEE, per germline. The CDR3 protein is CASSLAGTAEHF. CDR3 nucleotides: TGTGCCAGCAGCTTGGCCGGGACAGCCGAGCATTTT.

This clone came up a few times. The rearrangement joins TRBV5-1 to TRBJ2-7, with D possibly being TRBD1 (6 bases). The V end lost 5 bases, the J end lost 0 bases, and 12 bases lay between the germline ends. CDR1 and CDR2 (germline): SGHRS, YFSETQ. There are 14 residues in the CDR3. CDR3 nucleotides: TGCGCCAGCAGATGGGACACGAACTCCTACGAGCAGTACTTC. The encoded protein is CASRWDTNSYEQYF. The variable domain in full, with the rest retrieved from reference TRBV5-1 and TRBJ2-7, is KAGVTQTPRYLIKTRGQQVTLSCSPISGHRSVSWYQQTPGQGLQFLFEYFSETQRNKGNFPGRFSGRQFSNSRSEMNVSTLELGDSALYLCASRWDTNSYEQYFGPGTRLTVT.